This T cell receptor (beta chain) was profiled in a study of T-cell reconstitution after alpha-beta-depleted transplantation in children. Whole-study findings and limits: Newly produced T cells mostly accounted for T-cell counts and diversity one year post-transplant. At around two months after transplant, the alpha-beta T cells were reportedly derived from several hundred expanded clones that came from non-depleted graft cells.

Ten or more counts support this clonotype. What it binds is unknown. Unique molecular identifiers were used to barcode this TCRbeta library. TCRdb ran MiXCR on the PCR reads and lists one entry per CDR3 protein. The table shows roughly 30,000 distinct CDR3 sequences, with 5.5% to 7% occurring only once. V gave up 6 bases and J gave up 4 bases; unmatched junction bases: 8. From germline, CDR1 is MNHEY and CDR2 SMNVEV (reference sequence). The CDR3 has 14 amino acids. The sample was peripheral blood, taken 60 days after TCRalphabeta/CD19-depleted stem cell transplant. The TCR sequence derives from a child under two years old who had a stem cell transplant for acute myeloid leukemia, so the T cells may come from the graft donor. The chain couples TRBV27 to TRBJ1-1, with 7 positions matching TRBD1. The CDR3 loop is CASSTGVARTEAFF. CDR3 sequence (DNA): TGTGCCAGCAGCACAGGGGTCGCCCGCACTGAAGCTTTCTTT.